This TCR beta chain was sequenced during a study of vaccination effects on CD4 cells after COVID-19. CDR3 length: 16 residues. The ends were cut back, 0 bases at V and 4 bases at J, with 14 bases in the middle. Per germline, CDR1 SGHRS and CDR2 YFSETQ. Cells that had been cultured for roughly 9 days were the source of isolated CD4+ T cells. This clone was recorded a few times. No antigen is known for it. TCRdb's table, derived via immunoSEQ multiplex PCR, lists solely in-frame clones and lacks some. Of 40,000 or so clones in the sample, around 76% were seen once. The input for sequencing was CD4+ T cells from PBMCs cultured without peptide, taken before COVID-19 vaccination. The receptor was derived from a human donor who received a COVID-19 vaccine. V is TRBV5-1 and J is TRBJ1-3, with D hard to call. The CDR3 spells CASSLEPSTGGNTIYF. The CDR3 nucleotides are TGCGCCAGCAGCTTGGAACCCTCTACGGGGGGAAACACCATATATTTT.